What follows are 27 T cell receptor beta chains derived from one specimen sequenced in a study of shared clonotypes between healthy human individuals. Data came from immunoSEQ multiplex PCR; TCRdb stores just in-frame clones and leaves some out. The table has about 2 million clones, approximately 95% seen once. The sequenced material came from naive CD4+ T cells sorted from blood. As to subset: CD45RA+ positively selected. Every receptor here comes from a young man in good health.

The V and J genes are TRBV19 and TRBJ1-5; D remains unclear. Trimming cost V 7 bases and J 4 bases, with 5 bases left between them. Germline CDR1 and CDR2: LNHDA and SQIVND (reference sequence). The CDR3 contains 11 residues. This CDR3 is CASTPNQPQHF. DNA for the CDR3: TGTGCCAGTACCCCGAATCAGCCCCAGCATTTT.

V usage is TRBV10-3 and J usage is TRBJ1-1; D might be TRBD1 (6 bases). This CDR3 is 15 amino acids long. V gave up 10 bases and J gave up 5 bases, with 23 bases separating them. Germline assignment: CDR1 ENHRY and CDR2 SYGVKD. CDR3 sequence: CATHSQGNVGTEAFF. Here the CDR3 DNA reads TGTGCCACCCACTCCCAGGGGAATGTGGGGACTGAAGCTTTCTTT.

The V gene is TRBV7-9, the J gene TRBJ2-5; D not certain. This CDR3 is 14 amino acids long. V lost 9 bases and J lost 5, with 19 bases in between. Germline assignment: CDR1 SEHNR and CDR2 FQNEAQ (reference sequence). The chain's CDR3 is CASILNSVQETQYF. For the CDR3, the DNA is TGTGCCAGTATCTTAAATTCGGTACAGGAGACCCAGTACTTC.

This sequence joins TRBV7-9 and TRBJ2-7, with TRBD2 matching 9 bases. CDR1 is SEHNR and CDR2 is FQNEAQ in the germline V gene (reference sequence). Unmatched junction bases numbered 10, after V lost 4 bases and J lost 3 bases. This CDR3 has 16 amino acids. CDR3 sequence reads: CASSSYSGSTNYEQYF. The CDR3 DNA follows: TGTGCCAGCAGCTCTTATAGCGGGAGCACTAACTACGAGCAGTACTTC.

The rearrangement uses TRBV19 and TRBJ2-5, with 9 positions matching TRBD1. CDR3 length: 15 amino acids. The trim removed 9 bases at V and 5 bases at J, leaving 13 bases unmatched. CDR1 LNHDA and CDR2 SQIVND come from the germline V gene (reference sequence). CDR3 in amino acids: CASATTGGAWETQYF. The CDR3 DNA reads TGTGCCAGCGCTACCACAGGGGGCGCGTGGGAGACCCAGTACTTC.

The chain joins TRBV29-1 to TRBJ1-2; 9 bases line up with TRBD1. The germline V gene has CDR1 SQVTM and CDR2 ANQGSEA. The CDR3 is 14 amino acids. The J segment lost 0 bases and the V segment lost 3 bases, leaving 2 bases of the junction unmatched. The CDR3 loop is CSVEGQGANYGYTF. CDR3 DNA sequence: TGCAGCGTTGAGGGACAGGGTGCTAACTATGGCTACACCTTC.

This clone was detected only once. Other DNA sequences in the same sample also yield this CDR3. The chain combines TRBV5-1 with TRBJ1-2, with D hard to call. In germline, CDR1 is SGHRS, CDR2 YFSETQ. V was clipped by 1 base and J by 5 bases, with 6 bases between them. The CDR3 totals 12 residues. As DNA, the CDR3 is TGCGCCAGCAGCTTGACCTCGTATGGCTACACCTTC. Translating it yields CASSLTSYGYTF.

This sequence joins TRBV2 and TRBJ1-1; 7 bases align to TRBD1. Germline CDR1 SNHLY, CDR2 FYNNEI. CDR3 length equals 14 residues. V was pared by 4 bases and J by 1 base, with 3 bases of the junction left unmatched. The CDR3 protein is CASSVEGANTEAFF. In DNA form, the CDR3 reads TGTGCCAGCAGTGTTGAGGGGGCGAACACTGAAGCTTTCTTT.

About this clone itself: This specimen includes other DNA sequences encoding the same CDR3. This chain links TRBV5-1 with TRBJ1-2, with D perhaps matching TRBD1 (5 bases). The V end lost 0 bases, the J end lost 4 bases, and 7 bases lay between the germline ends. CDR1 and CDR2 from the germline V gene are SGHRS and YFSETQ. The CDR3 length is 13 residues. The CDR3 DNA reads TGCGCCAGCAGCTTGGATGGGGGCTATGGCTACACCTTC. As protein: CASSLDGGYGYTF.

The gene calls are TRBV15 and TRBJ2-3; 7 positions agree with TRBD2. The CDR3 spans 17 residues. Trimming at V came to 1 base and at J to 0 bases, leaving 7 bases not matched to a gene. The germline CDR1 and CDR2 sequences are LNHNV and YYDKDF (reference sequence). CDR3 residues: CATSRAPSGVSTDTQYF. As DNA, the CDR3 is TGTGCCACCAGCAGAGCTCCCAGCGGGGTTAGCACAGATACGCAGTATTTT.

This clone was found once. The chain has TRBV5-4 and TRBJ2-2; 8 bases align to TRBD2. The CDR3 covers 15 residues. Germline CDR1 SGHNT, CDR2 YYREEE (reference sequence). V was pared by 6 bases and J by 0 bases, with 4 bases of the junction left unmatched. The CDR3 sequence is CASTAGGANTGELFF. The CDR3 region has the DNA TGTGCCAGCACCGCGGGGGGCGCGAACACCGGGGAGCTGTTTTTT.

V is TRBV6-6 and J is TRBJ1-2; 8 nucleotides align to TRBD1. Losses at the gene ends were 4 bases for V and 4 bases for J; bases not matched to a gene: 8. This CDR3 spans 15 amino acids. Per the germline V gene, CDR1 is MNHNY and CDR2 is SVGAGI (reference sequence). The CDR3 sequence: CASSSGQAQIYGYTF. Written as DNA, the CDR3 is TGTGCCAGCAGTTCGGGACAGGCTCAGATCTATGGCTACACCTTC.

The V and J genes are TRBV30 and TRBJ2-7; D ambiguous. This CDR3 contains 12 residues. Deletions cut 0 bases from V and 9 bases from J, with 12 bases between. CDR1 and CDR2 from the germline V gene are GTSNPN and SVGIG (reference sequence). The CDR3 reads CAWSVIPSGQYF. CDR3 DNA sequence: TGTGCCTGGAGTGTTATACCGTCCGGGCAGTACTTC.

The chain is built from TRBV19 and TRBJ1-1, with D perhaps TRBD1 (5 bases). Trimming removed 3 bases from V and 11 bases from J, with 22 bases in between. Germline loops: CDR1 LNHDA, CDR2 SQIVND (reference sequence). This CDR3 is 15 amino acids long. The CDR3 protein is CASSIISQGGKGAFF. The CDR3 DNA follows: TGTGCCAGTAGTATTATTTCTCAGGGAGGGAAGGGGGCTTTCTTT.

The chain uses TRBV14 and TRBJ2-7; the D is unclear. The length of the CDR3 is 15 residues. Germline values: CDR1 SGHDN, CDR2 FVKESK. Trimming took 1 base from V and 6 from J, leaving 16 bases between them. This chain's CDR3 is CASSQAVGSPGEQYF. The CDR3 nucleotides are TGTGCCAGCAGCCAAGCTGTGGGCTCTCCTGGCGAGCAGTACTTC.

The J gene is TRBJ1-1, the V gene TRBV5-1; 9 nucleotides align to TRBD1. V lost 5 bases to trimming and J lost 1 base; unmatched junction nucleotides: 6. This CDR3 is built from 15 residues. Per the germline V gene, CDR1 is SGHRS and CDR2 is YFSETQ. The CDR3 bases are TGCGCCAGCAGGCGGACAGGGGCCGGGAACACTGAAGCTTTCTTT. As protein: CASRRTGAGNTEAFF.

The CDR3 DNA is TGTGCCAGCAGCTACGACAGGGGAAACACTGAAGCTTTCTTT. Protein sequence: CASSYDRGNTEAFF. V usage is TRBV7-6 and J usage is TRBJ1-1; 8 bases line up with TRBD1. V dropped 4 bases and J dropped 2; count of bases not matched to a gene: 3. Looked up from germline, CDR1 is SGHVS and CDR2 is FNYEAQ. The CDR3 extends over 14 amino acids. The whole variable domain, remainder taken from reference TRBV7-6 and TRBJ1-1, is GAGVSQSPRYKVTKRGQDVALRCDPISGHVSLYWYRQALGQGPEFLTYFNYEAQQDKSGLPNDRFSAERPEGSISTLTIQRTEQRDSAMYRCASSYDRGNTEAFFGQGTRLTVV.

The chain couples TRBV7-6 to TRBJ1-5; D not resolved. Germline V gene lookup returns CDR1 SGHVS and CDR2 FNYEAQ. The CDR3 runs 13 residues. Trimming stripped 2 bases from V and 1 base from J, with 3 bases between. CDR3 bases: TGTGCCAGCAGCTTACGGAGCAATCAGCCCCAGCATTTT. Its translation: CASSLRSNQPQHF.

This clone has only one observation. This chain uses TRBV2 with TRBJ1-2, with TRBD1 as a possible D gene (6 bases). CDR1 is SNHLY, CDR2 FYNNEI, per germline. The CDR3 covers 14 residues. V lost 6 bases and J 4 bases, leaving 15 bases between the germline ends. The CDR3 here is CASSPQGGGYGYTF. In DNA, the CDR3 is TGTGCCAGCAGCCCACAGGGTGGCGGCTATGGCTACACCTTC. Together with reference TRBV2 and TRBJ1-2, the CDR3 gives the full variable domain: EPEVTQTPSHQVTQMGQEVILRCVPISNHLYFYWYRQILGQKVEFLVSFYNNEISEKSEIFDDQFSVERPDGSNFTLKIRSTKLEDSAMYFCASSPQGGGYGYTFGSGTRLTVV.

The chain is built from TRBV5-4 and TRBJ1-6; TRBD1 might be the D (5 bases). CDR1 and CDR2 (germline): SGHNT, YYREEE (reference sequence). This CDR3 region has 17 residues. Trimming took off 0 bases at V and 0 bases at J, with 10 bases between the two ends. The CDR3, as DNA: TGTGCCAGCAGCTTGGTCGGGACCAGCTCCTATAATTCACCCCTCCACTTT. This gives the protein CASSLVGTSSYNSPLHF. Full variable domain (missing parts from reference TRBV5-4 and TRBJ1-6): ETGVTQSPTHLIKTRGQQVTLRCSSQSGHNTVSWYQQALGQGPQFIFQYYREEENGRGNFPPRFSGLQFPNYSSELNVNALELDDSALYLCASSLVGTSSYNSPLHFGNGTRLTVT.

V and J are TRBV20-1 and TRBJ2-2; D ambiguous. Germline V gene lookup returns CDR1 DFQATT and CDR2 SNEGSKA (reference sequence). Deletions cut 5 bases from V and 12 bases from J, with 13 bases between. The CDR3 consists of 11 residues. CDR3 sequence: CSAPGPGKLFF. DNA of the CDR3: TGCAGTGCTCCGGGCCCCGGAAAGCTGTTTTTT.

CDR3 in amino acids: CASSSIGGDNNEQFF. Written as DNA, the CDR3 is TGCGCCAGCAGCTCAATCGGGGGGGATAACAATGAGCAGTTCTTC. The chain uses TRBV5-1 and TRBJ2-1, with 8 bases identical to TRBD2. Per germline, CDR1 SGHRS and CDR2 YFSETQ. The J segment lost 5 bases and the V segment lost 3 bases, leaving 7 bases of the junction unmatched. CDR3 length equals 15 residues.

This chain connects TRBV7-2 to TRBJ1-3, with D hard to call. The V end lost 4 bases, the J end lost 9 bases, and 16 bases lay between the germline ends. The CDR3 consists of 14 residues. Germline V CDR1 and CDR2: SGHTA, FQGNSA. The CDR3, as DNA: TGTGCCAGCAGCTCCCGCGTTGCGAGCGGCACCATATATTTT. Translating it yields CASSSRVASGTIYF.

This chain joins TRBV10-3 and TRBJ1-4; TRBD1 is a possible D gene (5 bases). This CDR3 comprises 14 residues. Germline-derived CDR1 and CDR2 are ENHRY and SYGVKD. V was cut by 5 bases and J by 7 bases, with 14 bases left in between. In DNA form, the CDR3 reads TGTGCCATCAGTTCCGGAACGGGGCCTGAAAAACTGTTTTTT. Its translation: CAISSGTGPEKLFF.

The rearrangement links TRBV6-6 to TRBJ2-1; 9 bases are shared with TRBD2. CDR1 is MNHNY, CDR2 SVGAGI, per germline (reference sequence). V lost 5 bases, J lost 10 bases, and 9 bases stayed unmatched. The CDR3 loop spans 14 amino acids. This CDR3 is CASSPSGTSVEQFF. CDR3 nucleotides: TGTGCCAGCAGTCCTAGCGGGACCTCGGTGGAGCAGTTCTTC.

This clone has a single count. The rearrangement uses TRBV10-2 and TRBJ1-3, with D hard to call. The CDR3 extends over 14 amino acids. Germline V lookup: CDR1 WSHSY, CDR2 SAAADI. The V and J ends lost 4 bases and 0 bases respectively, with 7 bases between them. In DNA, the CDR3 is TGCGCCAGCAGTGGAAGGATCTCTGGAAACACCATATATTTT. Its translation is CASSGRISGNTIYF.

V and J are TRBV6-5 and TRBJ2-1; 9 nucleotides match TRBD2. The CDR3 covers 14 residues. The V gene's germline CDR1 is MNHEY and CDR2 SVGAGI. V shed 2 bases and J 10 bases; nucleotides not matched to a gene: 6. The CDR3, as DNA: TGTGCCAGCAGTTACGGGGGACTAGCTAACGAGCAGTTCTTC. It translates to CASSYGGLANEQFF.